Each of the 32 T cell receptor beta chains below was sequenced from the same sample in a study of blood T cell repertoires in COVID-19. Profiled with immunoSEQ multiplex PCR; TCRdb holds only in-frame clones, not every one. The data hold some 200,000 clones, with about 86% observed a single time. Material for sequencing was peripheral blood. The receptors here all came from a man younger than 35 with active or convalescent COVID-19.

The chain joins TRBV19 to TRBJ1-2; a weak D match, TRBD1 (5 bases). With 7 bases removed from V and 2 bases from J, the gap between germline ends came to 14 bases. Germline CDR1 is LNHDA and CDR2 is SQIVND (reference sequence). The CDR3 runs 14 residues. CDR3 sequence reads: CASTQGVLNYGYTF. For the CDR3, the DNA is TGTGCCAGTACCCAAGGGGTTCTAAACTATGGCTACACCTTC.

This clone showed up just once. One junction end disagrees with the germline gene, perhaps due to a read error. The chain recombines TRBV28 with TRBJ1-2; 9 bases fit TRBD1. This CDR3 has 14 residues. CDR1 and CDR2 (germline): MDHEN, SYDVKM. The CDR3 DNA is TGTGCCAGCAGTTCACCGTCGGACAGGGGCGCTATGTCCTTC. Translating gives CASSSPSDRGAMSF.

The chain couples TRBV4-3 to TRBJ2-7; D may be TRBD2 (6 bases). Germline V CDR1 and CDR2: LGHNA, YSLEER. Trimming cost V 2 bases and J 6 bases, with 17 bases left between them. The CDR3 has 15 residues. Here the CDR3 DNA reads TGCGCCAGCAGCCAATCCGGCGGGAAGGTCGGCGAGCAGTACTTC. This gives the protein CASSQSGGKVGEQYF.

This clone was picked up a small number of times. The chain is built from TRBV19 and TRBJ1-2; 9 bases map to TRBD1. Germline V lookup: CDR1 LNHDA, CDR2 SQIVND (reference sequence). Trimming cost V 3 bases and J 8 bases; bases outside gene matches: 7. The CDR3 runs 14 residues. CDR3 DNA: TGTGCCAGTAGTATTGCCGGGACAGGGACGGGCTACACCTTC. It specifies CASSIAGTGTGYTF.

This chain connects TRBV19 to TRBJ2-5, with D possibly matching TRBD1 (5 bases). CDR1 is LNHDA and CDR2 is SQIVND in the germline V gene (reference sequence). V lost 3 bases and J 0 bases, leaving 8 bases between the germline ends. CDR3 size: 14 residues. CDR3 amino acids: CASSMTVDQETQYF. In nucleotides, the CDR3 is TGTGCCAGTAGTATGACAGTAGACCAAGAGACCCAGTACTTC.

The chain employs TRBV11-2 and TRBJ2-2; 12 bases line up with TRBD2. Germline CDR1 SGHAT, CDR2 FQNNGV. Germline trimming cut 3 bases from V and 3 bases from J; bases unmatched to any gene: 2. The CDR3 is 16 residues long. The CDR3 is CASSFGLAGYTGELFF. Here the CDR3 DNA reads TGTGCCAGCAGCTTTGGACTAGCGGGGTACACCGGGGAGCTGTTTTTT.

This clone was observed a single time. The chain links TRBV6-6 to TRBJ2-4; the match to TRBD1 covers 9 bases. The CDR3 is 17 residues long. CDR1 is MNHNY and CDR2 is SVGAGI in the germline V gene (reference sequence). V shed 5 bases and J 3 bases; nucleotides not matched to a gene: 11. CDR3 nucleotide sequence: TGTGCCAGCAGTCCGGGGACAGGGTCCGTGGGCAAAAACATTCAGTACTTC. As protein: CASSPGTGSVGKNIQYF.

CDR3 bases: TGTGCCATCACTCCGGCCCAGGCTAACTATGGCTACACCTTC. It is translated as CAITPAQANYGYTF. J is TRBJ1-2 and V is TRBV10-3; D not resolved. This CDR3 has 14 residues. The germline V and J ends were trimmed by 7 bases and 0 bases, with 12 bases remaining between them. Germline V gene data show CDR1 as ENHRY and CDR2 as SYGVKD.

This clone was seen only once. J is TRBJ2-7 and V is TRBV11-3; a weak D match, TRBD2 (6 bases). The CDR3 spans 15 residues. V was trimmed by 1 base and J by 1 base, leaving 11 bases between them. Germline V lookup: CDR1 SGHNT, CDR2 YENEEA. The DNA of the CDR3 is TGTGCCAGCAGCTTAGGCGGGGTAGGGTCCTACGAGCAGTACTTC. Encoded protein: CASSLGGVGSYEQYF.

The chain employs TRBV6-2 or TRBV6-3 and TRBJ2-7; no clear D gene. In germline, CDR1 is MNHEY, CDR2 SVGEGT. V was trimmed by 2 bases and J by 3 bases, leaving 8 bases between them. This CDR3 has 13 residues. In nucleotides, the CDR3 is TGTGCCAGCAGTTACCTACCCCACTACGAGCAGTACTTC. It translates to CASSYLPHYEQYF.

This clone was seen only once. V and J are TRBV19 and TRBJ2-7; a possible D gene is TRBD2 (6 bases). Looked up from germline, CDR1 is LNHDA and CDR2 is SQIVND (reference sequence). V shed 6 bases and J shed 2 bases, with 20 bases lying between them. The CDR3 contains 16 residues. As DNA, the CDR3 is TGTGCCAGTAGGGTCCGCAGCGGGCCGTCAACCTACGAGCAGTACTTC. This sequence encodes CASRVRSGPSTYEQYF.

The chain employs TRBV7-8 and TRBJ2-5; 7 nucleotides line up with TRBD2. The CDR3 covers 16 residues. J lost 2 bases, V lost 2 bases, and 8 bases had no gene match. Germline loops: CDR1 SGHVS, CDR2 FQNEAQ. CDR3: CASSLHAGEGQETQYF. In nucleotides, the CDR3 is TGTGCCAGCAGCTTACACGCGGGAGAGGGGCAAGAGACCCAGTACTTC.

The CDR3 bases are TGTGCCAGCAGCTCCGGAATGTGGGTAGACAACACAGATACGCAGTATTTT. This gives the protein CASSSGMWVDNTDTQYF. The chain has TRBV7-6 and TRBJ2-3; no reliable D call. The V end was cut by 4 bases, the J end by 2 bases, with 19 bases between. The germline V gene has CDR1 SGHVS and CDR2 FNYEAQ. The CDR3 has 17 amino acids.

The chain joins TRBV6-5 to TRBJ1-5; 7 bases line up with TRBD1. CDR3 length: 15 amino acids. Germline-derived CDR1 and CDR2 are MNHEY and SVGAGI. V lost 6 bases to trimming and J lost 7 bases; unmatched junction nucleotides: 12. The CDR3: CASRATQGPNQPQHF. In nucleotides, the CDR3 is TGTGCCAGCAGAGCTACACAGGGGCCCAACCAGCCCCAGCATTTT.

There are a few counts of this clone. The chain joins TRBV20-1 to TRBJ2-4; maybe TRBD2 (6 bases). Trimming shortened V by 3 bases and J by 0 bases, and 18 bases separated the two germline ends. This CDR3 contains 17 residues. Germline V CDR1 and CDR2: DFQATT, SNEGSKA (reference sequence). The CDR3 loop is CSASEEGLGLAKNIQYF. CDR3 DNA sequence: TGCAGTGCTAGTGAGGAGGGACTCGGACTAGCCAAAAACATTCAGTACTTC.

The CDR3 reads CASSLWAQKPPQETQYF. The CDR3 DNA reads TGTGCCAGCAGTTTATGGGCACAGAAACCCCCCCAAGAGACCCAGTACTTC. This rearrangement joins TRBV27 to TRBJ2-5, with unresolved D. CDR3 size: 17 residues. V lost 1 base and J lost 1, with 16 bases in between. In germline, CDR1 is MNHEY, CDR2 SMNVEV (reference sequence).

The chain recombines TRBV6-6 with TRBJ1-3; D not resolved. The CDR3 contains 14 residues. Germline V gene lookup returns CDR1 MNHNY and CDR2 SVGAGI (reference sequence). Trimming took 8 bases from V and 2 from J, leaving 13 bases between them. The CDR3 region has the DNA TGTGCCAGCCTATTGGCCGGGGCTGGAAACACCATATATTTT. It translates to CASLLAGAGNTIYF.

This clone was detected a few times. The chain is built from TRBV7-1 and TRBJ2-1; perhaps TRBD2 as D (9 bases). TRBV7-1 falls under the ORF class, with uncertain function. This CDR3 has 24 amino acids. V was clipped by 2 bases and J by 0 bases, with 35 bases between them. CDR3 DNA: TGTGCCAGCAGCTCACCCGGGACAGGTGGTCAGAGGCGGGAGGGCAGGGGCTCCTACAATGAGCAGTTCTTC. Protein sequence: CASSSPGTGGQRREGRGSYNEQFF.

This chain connects TRBV19 to TRBJ2-1, with 8 bases that match TRBD1. Germline V gives CDR1 LNHDA, CDR2 SQIVND (reference sequence). This CDR3 is built from 19 residues. V trimming: 6 bases; J trimming: 4 bases; junction bases outside the gene matches: 20. The DNA for the CDR3 is TGTGCCAGTAGACGGACCGGGACAGGAGGAGTAGGAGAGTACAATGAGCAGTTCTTC. Protein sequence: CASRRTGTGGVGEYNEQFF.

This chain connects TRBV14 to TRBJ1-6; 10 bases fit TRBD1. Germline CDR1 and CDR2: SGHDN and FVKESK. J was trimmed by 7 bases and V by 1 base; bases with no gene match: 4. This CDR3 is built from 16 residues. Written as DNA, the CDR3 is TGTGCCAGCAGCCAAGCGACAGGGGGCGCGAATTCACCCCTCCACTTT. It encodes CASSQATGGANSPLHF.

This chain uses TRBV14 with TRBJ1-2; D remains unclear. Germline values: CDR1 SGHDN, CDR2 FVKESK. V dropped 0 bases and J dropped 13 bases, with 15 bases sitting between them. The CDR3 is 13 amino acids. The CDR3 reads CASSQEGSGMFTF. The CDR3 region has the DNA TGTGCCAGCAGCCAAGAGGGGTCGGGGATGTTCACCTTC.

The chain is built from TRBV10-1 and TRBJ1-5; D is uncertain. CDR3 length equals 13 residues. The V end lost 5 bases, the J end lost 0 bases, and 5 bases lay between the germline ends. Looked up from germline, CDR1 is WNHNN and CDR2 is SYGVQD (reference sequence). This CDR3 reads CASSRDSNQPQHF. The DNA of the CDR3 is TGCGCCAGCAGTCGGGATAGCAATCAGCCCCAGCATTTT.

This chain uses TRBV5-1 with TRBJ1-2, with D possibly matching TRBD1 (6 bases). V lost 0 bases and J lost 8, with 8 bases in between. The germline CDR1 and CDR2 sequences are SGHRS and YFSETQ. This CDR3 comprises 12 residues. In DNA form, the CDR3 reads TGCGCCAGCAGCTTGGACAGGGAGGGCTACACCTTC. Translating it yields CASSLDREGYTF.

The chain carries TRBV30 and TRBJ1-1; D not resolved. The CDR3 runs to 16 residues. CDR1 GTSNPN and CDR2 SVGIG come from the germline V gene (reference sequence). The ends were cut back, 1 base at V and 0 bases at J, with 15 bases in the middle. The CDR3 is CAWSGVGGSMNTEAFF. The CDR3 DNA reads as TGTGCCTGGAGTGGGGTGGGCGGGAGCATGAACACTGAAGCTTTCTTT.

As for this clone: Other nucleotide sequences in the sample specify the same CDR3. This chain connects TRBV5-4 to TRBJ1-1; D remains ambiguous. The V gene lost 0 bases and the J gene lost 0 bases, with 6 bases spanning the gap. The germline V gene has CDR1 SGHNT and CDR2 YYREEE (reference sequence). The CDR3 is 14 residues long. The CDR3 coding sequence is TGTGCCAGCAGCTTGGGGCAGGTGAACACTGAAGCTTTCTTT. It codes for CASSLGQVNTEAFF.

This chain uses TRBV30 with TRBJ2-1; perhaps TRBD2 as D (6 bases). The CDR3 sequence is 13 residues long. The germline gives CDR1 GTSNPN, CDR2 SVGIG (reference sequence). The germline V and J ends were trimmed by 2 bases and 12 bases, with 17 bases remaining between them. The CDR3 region is CAWSRGSGSGQFF. As DNA, the CDR3 is TGTGCCTGGAGTAGGGGTAGCGGTTCTGGGCAGTTCTTC.

The genes are TRBV19 and TRBJ2-1; D remains unclear. The ends were cut back, 3 bases at V and 8 bases at J, with 11 bases in the middle. From germline, CDR1 is LNHDA and CDR2 SQIVND (reference sequence). This CDR3 has 13 amino acids. CDR3 residues: CASSMWALDEQFF. CDR3 nucleotide sequence: TGTGCCAGTAGTATGTGGGCGCTGGATGAGCAGTTCTTC.

This chain joins TRBV7-2 and TRBJ1-4, with unresolved D. V was clipped by 2 bases and J by 8 bases, with 15 bases between them. Germline V gene data show CDR1 as SGHTA and CDR2 as FQGNSA. This CDR3 spans 15 amino acids. The CDR3 DNA reads TGTGCCAGCAGCTTACTTAAGGGAGCGAACGAAAAACTGTTTTTT. It yields the protein CASSLLKGANEKLFF.

This sequence joins TRBV7-6 and TRBJ2-2, with 10 bases lining up with TRBD2. The germline V gene has CDR1 SGHVS and CDR2 FNYEAQ. V shed 1 base and J 3 bases; nucleotides not matched to a gene: 17. This CDR3 is 21 amino acids long. The chain's CDR3 is CASSLDLGASGRPADTGELFF. CDR3 nucleotides: TGTGCCAGCAGCTTAGATCTCGGGGCTAGCGGGAGACCGGCGGACACCGGGGAGCTGTTTTTT.

The chain is built from TRBV7-6 and TRBJ1-1; D perhaps matches TRBD1 (6 bases). Per the germline V gene, CDR1 is SGHVS and CDR2 is FNYEAQ. Trimming removed 0 bases from V and 0 bases from J, with 11 bases in between. This CDR3 has 16 amino acids. CDR3 nucleotide sequence: TGTGCCAGCAGCTTAGCGGGCAGGGGCATGAACACTGAAGCTTTCTTT. Protein sequence: CASSLAGRGMNTEAFF. Complete variable domain (other parts from reference TRBV7-6 and TRBJ1-1): GAGVSQSPRYKVTKRGQDVALRCDPISGHVSLYWYRQALGQGPEFLTYFNYEAQQDKSGLPNDRFSAERPEGSISTLTIQRTEQRDSAMYRCASSLAGRGMNTEAFFGQGTRLTVV.

The chain links TRBV5-1 to TRBJ2-6, with 7 nucleotides matching TRBD1. V was clipped by 3 bases and J by 2 bases; unmatched bases: 17. The CDR3 is 20 residues long. Germline lookup yields CDR1 SGHRS and CDR2 YFSETQ. This CDR3 is CASSSPGHKRGLAGANVLTF. The DNA of the CDR3 is TGCGCCAGCAGCTCACCGGGACACAAGAGGGGGCTTGCTGGGGCCAACGTCCTGACTTTC. Combining the CDR3 with reference TRBV5-1 and TRBJ2-6 gives the whole variable domain KAGVTQTPRYLIKTRGQQVTLSCSPISGHRSVSWYQQTPGQGLQFLFEYFSETQRNKGNFPGRFSGRQFSNSRSEMNVSTLELGDSALYLCASSSPGHKRGLAGANVLTFGAGSRLTVL.

This sequence joins TRBV5-4 and TRBJ2-3, with 7 bases matching TRBD2. V lost 3 bases to trimming and J lost 4 bases; unmatched junction nucleotides: 8. The CDR3 contains 15 residues. From germline, CDR1 is SGHNT and CDR2 YYREEE (reference sequence). CDR3 bases: TGTGCCAGCAGCTCAAAATCCGGACTAGCAGATACGCAGTATTTT. Amino acids: CASSSKSGLADTQYF.